What follows are 30 T cell receptor beta chains derived from one specimen sequenced in a study of low-dose radiotherapy and immunotherapy resistance in tumors. Time point meaning: after trial treatment. The sample's treatment: LDRT plus nivolumab, ipilimumab, low-dose cyclophosphamide and aspirin (RACIN trial). cDNA synthesis used a TRAV/TRBV-specific primer set for both chains. Amplification, which lasted around 21 PCR cycles, used a constant-region primer and V-primer adapter to amplify TCRs. TCRdb called the reads again in MiXCR, with one record for every CDR3 protein. The sample shows around 33,000 distinct CDR3 sequences, less than 65% of them seen only once. The sample in question was PBMCs, obtained after low-dose radiotherapy plus immunotherapy. These receptors all stem from a male donor with gallbladder cancer.

This clonotype was seen ten or more times. The V gene is TRBV7-2, the J gene TRBJ1-5, with TRBD1 matching over 7 bases. The trim removed 5 bases at V and 2 bases at J, leaving 0 bases unmatched. The CDR3 is 13 residues long. CDR1 is SGHTA, CDR2 FQGNSA, per germline. The CDR3 loop is CASSTGGNQPQHF. The DNA of the CDR3 is TGTGCCAGCAGCACAGGGGGCAATCAGCCCCAGCATTTT.

This chain links TRBV9 with TRBJ2-5; 11 nucleotides agree with TRBD2. This CDR3 region has 15 residues. With 1 base clipped from V and 3 bases from J, the junction kept 2 bases outside the gene matches. Germline V gives CDR1 SGDLS, CDR2 YYNGEE. CDR3 DNA sequence: TGTGCCAGCAGCGTATTGACTAGCGGGGAAGAGACCCAGTACTTC. It specifies CASSVLTSGEETQYF. The full variable domain, with the rest looked up from reference TRBV9 and TRBJ2-5, is DSGVTQTPKHLITATGQRVTLRCSPRSGDLSVYWYQQSLDQGLQFLIQYYNGEERAKGNILERFSAQQFPDLHSELNLSSLELGDSALYFCASSVLTSGEETQYFGPGTRLLVL.

This clonotype occurred once. It differs at one base from a far larger clone, so likely a read error. The chain recombines TRBV7-9 with TRBJ2-3; D is perhaps TRBD2 (5 bases). CDR3 size: 14 residues. Germline-derived CDR1 and CDR2 are SEHNR and FQNEAQ (reference sequence). CDR3 in DNA: TGTGCCGGCAGCAAGGACTGGGCGGGAGATACGCAGTATTTT. Its translation: CAGSKDWAGDTQYF.

The genes are TRBV3-1 and TRBJ2-1, with D maybe TRBD2 (6 bases). The germline V gene has CDR1 LGHDT and CDR2 YNNKEL (reference sequence). The CDR3 length is 14 residues. V was clipped by 0 bases and J by 10 bases, with 13 bases between them. CDR3 in DNA: TGTGCCAGCAGCCAAGATATGCGGGGCATGGAGCAGTTCTTC. Translation: CASSQDMRGMEQFF.

This clonotype was seen many times. This chain uses TRBV27 with TRBJ1-5; possibly TRBD1 for D (5 bases). The CDR3 spans 14 residues. Germline V lookup: CDR1 MNHEY, CDR2 SMNVEV (reference sequence). Trimming took off 4 bases at V and 5 bases at J, with 12 bases between the two ends. CDR3 protein: CASSSLGGYQPQHF. CDR3 DNA: TGTGCCAGCAGTTCTCTGGGGGGTTATCAGCCCCAGCATTTT.

In regard to this clonotype: This probably arose from a read error, given a far larger clone one base away. The CDR3 DNA reads as TGTGCCAGCAGCGTATCGACTAGCGGGGGCTACAATGAGCACTTCTTC. Translating it yields CASSVSTSGGYNEHFF. This chain joins TRBV9 and TRBJ2-7; 12 bases agree with TRBD2. CDR1 is SGDLS and CDR2 is YYNGEE in the germline V gene. This CDR3 region has 16 residues. The whole variable domain, remainder taken from reference TRBV9 and TRBJ2-7, is DSGVTQTPKHLITATGQRVTLRCSPRSGDLSVYWYQQSLDQGLQFLIQYYNGEERAKGNILERFSAQQFPDLHSELNLSSLELGDSALYFCASSVSTSGGYNEHFFGPGTRLTVT.

This clonotype is a singleton in its sample. The rearrangement uses TRBV5-6 and TRBJ2-5; 9 nucleotides agree with TRBD2. The germline V gene encodes CDR1 SGHDT and CDR2 YYEEEE. The J segment lost 1 base and the V segment lost 0 bases, leaving 7 bases of the junction unmatched. The CDR3 runs 17 residues. Here the CDR3 reads CASSLASASGAQETQYF. The DNA of the CDR3 is TGTGCCAGCAGCTTGGCATCCGCTAGCGGGGCCCAAGAGACCCAGTACTTC.

This chain uses TRBV7-9 with TRBJ2-1; 7 nucleotides match TRBD1. The ends lost 5 bases at V and 5 bases at J; junction bases unmatched: 9. CDR3 length equals 15 residues. Germline values: CDR1 SEHNR, CDR2 FQNEAQ (reference sequence). CDR3 loop: CASSPPGTANNEQFF. The CDR3 DNA reads TGTGCCAGCAGCCCCCCCGGGACAGCGAACAATGAGCAGTTCTTC.

On this clonotype: It is likely a read error: a sequence one base away is far more abundant. The chain couples TRBV28 to TRBJ2-7, with TRBD2 identical over 12 bases. Looked up from germline, CDR1 is MDHEN and CDR2 is SYDVKM. J was trimmed by 7 bases and V by 6 bases; bases with no gene match: 10. The CDR3 length is 15 residues. The DNA of the CDR3 is TGTGCCAGCAGAAACCCTAGCGGGAGGGACGGTGAGCAGTACTTC. Protein: CASRNPSGRDGEQYF.

The CDR3 coding sequence is TGTGCCAGCAGCACGGGACAGCGACAGTTCTTC. It translates to CASSTGQRQFF. The V and J genes are TRBV7-2 and TRBJ2-1; 7 bases align to TRBD1. J lost 13 bases, V lost 5 bases, and 5 bases had no gene match. The germline V gene encodes CDR1 SGHTA and CDR2 FQGNSA. This CDR3 has 11 amino acids.

This clonotype is medium-sized (0.01 to 0.1%) within its sample. The V gene is TRBV5-1, the J gene TRBJ2-7; 12 nucleotides agree with TRBD2. This CDR3 spans 15 amino acids. The V gene end was trimmed by 0 bases and the J gene end by 5 bases; junction bases not matched to a gene: 3. Per the germline V gene, CDR1 is SGHRS and CDR2 is YFSETQ. CDR3: CASSLGLAGENEQYF. The CDR3 DNA follows: TGCGCCAGCAGCTTGGGACTAGCGGGGGAAAACGAGCAGTACTTC.

Many counts were recorded for this clonotype. V usage is TRBV14 and J usage is TRBJ2-3, with D unresolved. The CDR3 is made up of 15 amino acids. In germline, CDR1 is SGHDN, CDR2 FVKESK. V lost 1 base to trimming and J lost 3 bases, with 11 bases between them. CDR3 sequence: CASSQASRRTDTQYF. The CDR3 nucleotides read TGTGCCAGCAGCCAAGCCTCCAGGAGAACAGATACGCAGTATTTT.

The gene calls are TRBV28 and TRBJ1-6, with 12 bases identical to TRBD1. J was trimmed by 9 bases and V by 2 bases; bases with no gene match: 2. This CDR3 is built from 15 residues. CDR1 and CDR2 from the germline V gene are MDHEN and SYDVKM. In DNA form, the CDR3 reads TGTGCCAGCAGTTTAAGGGGACAGGGGGCTTCACCCCTCCACTTT. Encoded protein: CASSLRGQGASPLHF.

The chain joins TRBV4-1 to TRBJ2-1; D possibly uses TRBD1 or TRBD2 (5 bases each). Between the trimmed V and J ends, which lost 0 bases and 8 bases, there was a span of 23 bases. The V gene's germline CDR1 is MGHRA and CDR2 YSYEKL. CDR3 length: 18 residues. For the CDR3, the DNA is TGCGCCAGCAGCCAAGAGGGTCGTTTCAGGGACGTGGGCCATGAGCAGTTCTTC. Translation gives CASSQEGRFRDVGHEQFF.

This chain links TRBV29-1 with TRBJ1-1; D perhaps matches TRBD1 (6 bases). From germline, CDR1 is SQVTM and CDR2 ANQGSEA. The CDR3 sequence is 14 residues long. The V gene lost 2 bases and the J gene lost 7 bases, with 17 bases spanning the gap. CDR3 bases: TGCAGCGTTGAACACCCAGGGGCCTCCTTTGAAGCTTTCTTT. Its translation: CSVEHPGASFEAFF.

CDR3 protein: CATSSEGGLGIQYF. The DNA for the CDR3 is TGTGCCACCAGCAGCGAGGGGGGATTGGGCATTCAGTACTTC. The V gene is TRBV15, the J gene TRBJ2-4; either TRBD1 or TRBD2 may supply D (6 bases each). Germline loops: CDR1 LNHNV, CDR2 YYDKDF (reference sequence). This CDR3 comprises 14 residues. V was shortened by 3 bases and J by 9 bases, with 15 bases between the two germline ends.

The CDR3 sequence is CASSLDEYSPLHF. The CDR3 DNA is TGCGCCAGCAGCTTGGACGAATATTCACCCCTCCACTTT. The chain recombines TRBV5-1 with TRBJ1-6; D is uncertain. The CDR3 loop spans 13 amino acids. Trimming took 0 bases from V and 8 from J, leaving 6 bases between them. Germline V CDR1 and CDR2: SGHRS, YFSETQ.

The rearrangement links TRBV28 to TRBJ2-3, with unresolved D. CDR1 is MDHEN, CDR2 SYDVKM, per germline. This CDR3 has 14 residues. With 3 bases removed from V and 0 bases from J, the gap between germline ends came to 7 bases. CDR3 in amino acids: CASSFGRSTDTQYF. The DNA of the CDR3 is TGTGCCAGCAGTTTCGGCAGAAGCACAGATACGCAGTATTTT.

This chain uses TRBV15 with TRBJ2-3; 10 bases are a match to TRBD2. V was clipped by 10 bases and J by 3 bases; unmatched bases: 7. From germline, CDR1 is LNHNV and CDR2 YYDKDF (reference sequence). The CDR3 is made up of 14 amino acids. Written as DNA, the CDR3 is TGTGCCATCCAGCGGGGGGGCGGGACAGATACGCAGTATTTT. Translation: CAIQRGGGTDTQYF. Filled out from reference TRBV15 and TRBJ2-3, the complete variable domain reads DAMVIQNPRYQVTQFGKPVTLSCSQTLNHNVMYWYQQKSSQAPKLLFHYYDKDFNNEADTPDNFQSRRPNTSFCFLDIRSPGLGDTAMYLCAIQRGGGTDTQYFGPGTRLTVL.

This clonotype occurred many times. CDR3: CASKDTDPNEQFF. The CDR3 coding sequence is TGCGCCAGCAAGGACACCGACCCCAATGAGCAGTTCTTC. The chain uses TRBV5-1 and TRBJ2-1; D possibly corresponds to TRBD1 (5 bases). With 6 bases removed from V and 6 bases from J, the gap between germline ends came to 13 bases. The germline CDR1 and CDR2 sequences are SGHRS and YFSETQ. The CDR3 loop spans 13 amino acids.

Notes on this clonotype: This may come from a read error, since a much larger clone is one base off. The chain joins TRBV12-3 or TRBV12-4 to TRBJ1-5; D is undetermined. There are 14 residues in the CDR3. V lost 2 bases and J 0 bases, leaving 5 bases between the germline ends. CDR3 sequence: CASSLRYSNQPQHF. The CDR3 bases are TGTGCCAGCAGTTTACGCTATAGCAATCAGCCCCAGCATTTT.

In its sample, this clonotype is medium-sized. This chain joins TRBV4-2 and TRBJ2-1; TRBD2 matches 8 bases. The CDR3 totals 22 residues. Germline CDR1 is LGHNA and CDR2 is YNFKEQ. V shed 4 bases, J shed 0 bases, and the junction held 23 bases outside the gene matches. Here the CDR3 reads CASSPSALSGRAVSSSYNEQFF. The CDR3, as DNA: TGTGCCAGCAGCCCCTCGGCTCTTTCCGGGAGGGCCGTATCGAGCTCCTACAATGAGCAGTTCTTC.

There are a few counts of this clonotype. One base separates it from a far larger clone, so it is likely a read error. The V call is TRBV13, the J call TRBJ2-5; D unclear. V lost 5 bases, J lost 11 bases, and 27 bases lay in between. The CDR3 has 16 residues. Germline V gives CDR1 PRHDT, CDR2 FYEKMQ (reference sequence). The CDR3 nucleotides are TGTGCCAGCAGCCTGCTCCCTTTAACGGAGAGCAATGAGCAGTACTTC. Its protein is CASSLLPLTESNEQYF.

For this clonotype: This is likely an artifact of a read error, given a far larger clone one base away. The chain carries TRBV13 and TRBJ2-7, with TRBD1 matching over 11 bases. CDR1 is PRHDT, CDR2 FYEKMQ, per germline (reference sequence). This CDR3 has 15 amino acids. Trimming cost V 5 bases and J 7 bases; bases outside gene matches: 10. The CDR3: CASSPQDRGLGEQYF. As DNA, the CDR3 is TGTGCCAGCAGCCCCCAGGACAGGGGGCTAGGTGAGCAGTACTTC.

This clonotype was detected many times. This chain joins TRBV3-1 and TRBJ1-5; perhaps TRBD1 as D (6 bases). Deletions cut 2 bases from V and 2 bases from J, with 7 bases between. Germline lookup yields CDR1 LGHDT and CDR2 YNNKEL (reference sequence). The length of the CDR3 is 14 residues. The CDR3 nucleotides are TGTGCCAGCAGCCAAAACAGGGGCAATCAGCCCCAGCATTTT. It codes for CASSQNRGNQPQHF.

This chain links TRBV20-1 with TRBJ2-7; 11 positions match TRBD2. The length of the CDR3 is 15 residues. J gave up 4 bases and V 3 bases, and 8 bases lay outside the gene matches. Per germline, CDR1 DFQATT and CDR2 SNEGSKA (reference sequence). In nucleotides, the CDR3 is TGCAGTGCTAGTCCGCTAGCGGGGGGTAGTTACGAGCAGTACTTC. Protein: CSASPLAGGSYEQYF.

Of note for this clonotype: One end of the junction varies from germline; a read error may be responsible. The rearrangement joins TRBV5-3 to TRBJ2-7; possibly TRBD2 for D (5 bases). TRBV5-3 is treated as an ORF (open reading frame) with a function not yet certain. CDR3 length: 14 residues. As DNA, the CDR3 is TGTGCCAGCAGCTTGGCTCGGGATACCTACGAGCAGTACTTC. Translation gives CASSLARDTYEQYF.

This clonotype was observed at least ten times. A far larger clone is one nucleotide away, so this likely arose from a read error. In this CDR3 the conserved last residue, phenylalanine or tryptophan, is missing, so a read error is likely. The rearrangement joins TRBV6-8 to TRBJ2-2, with TRBD2 matching 7 bases. Trimming at V came to 8 bases and at J to 7 bases, leaving 10 bases not matched to a gene. There are 14 residues in the CDR3. In germline, CDR1 is MNHGY, CDR2 SAAAGT. Here the CDR3 reads CASEEGGLRGELFV. CDR3 DNA sequence: TGTGCCAGCGAGGAGGGAGGGTTGCGCGGGGAGCTGTTTGTT.

This clonotype turned up a few times. This probably arose from a read error, given a far larger clone one base away. CDR3 nucleotides: TGCGCCAGCAGCGGCGCAACTAGCGCGGGATCCTACAATGAGCAGTACTTC. This codes for CASSGATSAGSYNEQYF. V is TRBV5-1 and J is TRBJ2-7; 7 bases are a match to TRBD2. The ends lost 4 bases at V and 7 bases at J; junction bases unmatched: 20. Per germline, CDR1 SGHRS and CDR2 YFSETQ. The CDR3 spans 17 residues.

The chain combines TRBV29-1 with TRBJ2-1, with 7 bases aligning to TRBD1. The CDR3 has 16 amino acids. J was trimmed by 5 bases and V by 5 bases; bases with no gene match: 15. The germline gives CDR1 SQVTM, CDR2 ANQGSEA. The CDR3 loop is CSVFTGYRGADNEQFF. In nucleotides, the CDR3 is TGCAGCGTTTTCACCGGGTACAGGGGAGCTGACAATGAGCAGTTCTTC.